The 24 T cell receptor beta chains in this list originate from one sample, sequenced in a study of metastatic and nonmetastatic thyroid tumors. TCRdb re-clonotyped the PCR reads via MiXCR. This table has just over 70,000 clones, roughly a sixth appearing once. No treatment of any kind had been given to any patient before thyroid surgery. Sequenced: blood. The source of these receptors is a female donor with papillary thyroid cancer or a benign thyroid nodule (not recorded which). Some clones in this sample may be carry-over from other donors' samples.

This clone has a count of ten or more. This rearrangement joins TRBV3-1 to TRBJ2-2, with 9 bases lining up with TRBD2. The J segment lost 5 bases and the V segment lost 0 bases, leaving 7 bases of the junction unmatched. The CDR3 loop spans 17 amino acids. Germline V gives CDR1 LGHDT, CDR2 YNNKEL (reference sequence). The CDR3 DNA reads as TGTGCCAGCAGCCAAGATCGACTAGCGGAGAGGACCGGGGAGCTGTTTTTT. Translating it yields CASSQDRLAERTGELFF.

This clone was detected many times. CDR3 in DNA: TGTGCCAGCAGCTTAGGACCAGGGAGCACTGAAGCTTTCTTT. This codes for CASSLGPGSTEAFF. The rearrangement uses TRBV7-9 and TRBJ1-1, with D maybe TRBD1 (5 bases). Between the trimmed V and J ends, which lost 1 base and 4 bases, there was a span of 10 bases. This CDR3 has 14 residues. Germline CDR1 is SEHNR and CDR2 is FQNEAQ (reference sequence).

This rearrangement joins TRBV9 to TRBJ2-5; 8 bases match TRBD2. Germline lookup yields CDR1 SGDLS and CDR2 YYNGEE. CDR3 length equals 14 residues. J gave up 5 bases and V 3 bases, and 6 bases lay outside the gene matches. The CDR3 loop is CASSAAGVGETQYF. The CDR3 DNA reads TGTGCCAGCAGCGCAGCGGGAGTTGGGGAGACCCAGTACTTC.

This clone came up many times. At the DNA level, this CDR3 is encoded by other sequences in the same sample as well. The chain links TRBV27 to TRBJ2-7, with 14 bases matching TRBD2. This CDR3 has 18 residues. With V trimmed by 5 bases and J by 6 bases, 15 bases remained unmatched. Per germline, CDR1 MNHEY and CDR2 SMNVEV (reference sequence). The CDR3 coding sequence is TGTGCCAGCAGTGGGCCGACTAGCGGGAGGGCCTTGACGGTCGAGCAGTACTTC. It is translated as CASSGPTSGRALTVEQYF.

The table lists this clone with many counts. The J gene is TRBJ1-6, the V gene TRBV7-9; no clear D. V was pared by 3 bases and J by 10 bases, with 10 bases between. The CDR3 extends over 13 amino acids. The germline V gene encodes CDR1 SEHNR and CDR2 FQNEAQ (reference sequence). The CDR3 bases are TGTGCCAGCAGCTTGGTGGGGATCTCACCCCTCCACTTT. Protein product: CASSLVGISPLHF.

In this sample, this clone turned up many times. This CDR3 reads CASSRALEADTQYF. The CDR3 DNA sequence: TGTGCCAGCTCACGGGCCCTAGAGGCAGATACGCAGTATTTT. J is TRBJ2-3 and V is TRBV18; D not resolved. V gave up 4 bases and J gave up 4 bases, with 12 bases separating them. CDR3 length: 14 residues. Germline V gene lookup returns CDR1 KGHSH and CDR2 LQKENI.

For this clone: Other DNA sequences in the sample encode the same CDR3. The V call is TRBV5-1, the J call TRBJ2-7; tentative D call: TRBD2 (5 bases). V was cut by 5 bases and J by 5 bases, with 14 bases left in between. This CDR3 has 13 residues. Germline V gene lookup returns CDR1 SGHRS and CDR2 YFSETQ. The CDR3: CASSPNRGNEQYF. The CDR3 DNA follows: TGCGCCAGCAGTCCTAATCGGGGTAACGAGCAGTACTTC.

The chain links TRBV30 to TRBJ1-4; 7 bases agree with TRBD1. The CDR3 sequence is 15 residues long. Germline assignment: CDR1 GTSNPN and CDR2 SVGIG (reference sequence). With 0 bases clipped from V and 6 bases from J, the junction kept 7 bases outside the gene matches. The CDR3 here is CAWSVRGGDYEKLFF. The CDR3 DNA is TGTGCCTGGAGTGTAAGAGGGGGCGATTATGAAAAACTGTTTTTT.

The sample holds many counts of this clone. The chain combines TRBV2 with TRBJ2-1; the D call may be TRBD1 or TRBD2 (5 bases each). The CDR3 loop spans 13 amino acids. The V end lost 4 bases, the J end lost 8 bases, and 12 bases lay between the germline ends. Germline V gene data show CDR1 as SNHLY and CDR2 as FYNNEI. CDR3 DNA: TGTGCCAGCAGTGGCAGAGGGGTGGATGAGCAGTTCTTC. It codes for CASSGRGVDEQFF.

This clone occurred many times. The rearrangement uses TRBV19 and TRBJ2-7; 8 bases line up with TRBD1. Germline CDR1 reads LNHDA; CDR2 reads SQIVND (reference sequence). CDR3 length: 17 amino acids. The trim removed 5 bases at V and 2 bases at J, leaving 14 bases unmatched. The CDR3 loop is CASSSQLDRVITYEQYF. CDR3 sequence (DNA): TGTGCCAGTAGTTCTCAATTGGACAGGGTGATCACCTACGAGCAGTACTTC.

The sample holds many counts of this clone. This CDR3 reads CAIRGFGNTIYF. The DNA for the CDR3 is TGTGCCATTCGAGGTTTCGGAAACACCATATATTTT. The chain carries TRBV6-1 and TRBJ1-3; D is unresolved. V was shortened by 10 bases and J by 4 bases, with 11 bases between the two germline ends. Germline CDR1 is MNHNS and CDR2 is SASEGT. The CDR3 spans 12 residues.

The chain combines TRBV5-1 with TRBJ1-2; no definite D call. Per germline, CDR1 SGHRS and CDR2 YFSETQ. The V gene lost 0 bases and the J gene lost 3 bases, with 6 bases spanning the gap. There are 13 residues in the CDR3. The CDR3 DNA follows: TGCGCCAGCAGCTTGGGGATACACTATGGCTACACCTTC. Its protein product is CASSLGIHYGYTF.

The V gene is TRBV4-2, the J gene TRBJ1-1; D not certain. Deletions cut 2 bases from V and 2 bases from J, with 9 bases between. This CDR3 comprises 14 residues. Germline CDR1 reads LGHNA; CDR2 reads YNFKEQ. The CDR3 loop reads CASSQLKTNTEAFF. As DNA, the CDR3 is TGTGCCAGCAGCCAACTAAAAACAAACACTGAAGCTTTCTTT.

This clone was seen more than once but under ten times. The chain carries TRBV5-1 and TRBJ1-2, with 11 nucleotides matching TRBD1. The CDR3 has 14 amino acids. After removal of 4 bases from V and 7 bases from J, the junction contained 6 bases not matched to a gene. Germline loops: CDR1 SGHRS, CDR2 YFSETQ. CDR3 in amino acids: CASSVDRGRGGYTF. The CDR3 region has the DNA TGCGCCAGCAGCGTGGACAGGGGGCGAGGTGGCTACACCTTC.

Only a few counts were recorded for this clone. The chain links TRBV10-1 to TRBJ2-7; a possible D gene is TRBD1 (5 bases). From germline, CDR1 is WNHNN and CDR2 SYGVQD (reference sequence). V shed 4 bases and J shed 5 bases, with 12 bases lying between them. The CDR3 length is 13 residues. The CDR3 reads CASSGQGVDEQYF. CDR3 DNA: TGCGCCAGCAGTGGGCAGGGTGTCGACGAGCAGTACTTC.

This clone was observed many times. V is TRBV3-1 and J is TRBJ1-1; TRBD1 agrees at 8 bases. This CDR3 is 14 amino acids long. CDR1 LGHDT and CDR2 YNNKEL come from the germline V gene (reference sequence). V lost 2 bases, J lost 5 bases, and 4 bases stayed unmatched. The CDR3 DNA sequence: TGTGCCAGCAGCCAAACAGGGGGTAGGACTGAAGCTTTCTTT. It encodes CASSQTGGRTEAFF.

Regarding this clone: A read error is possible here, since a much larger clone lies one base away. The genes are TRBV20-1 and TRBJ2-5; the match to TRBD2 covers 9 bases. The length of the CDR3 is 14 residues. CDR1 and CDR2 (germline): DFQATT, SNEGSKA (reference sequence). The CDR3 reads CSTYRLAGRETKYF. The CDR3 DNA is TGCAGCACGTACCGGCTAGCGGGGAGAGAGACCAAGTACTTC.

The rearrangement links TRBV11-3 to TRBJ2-3; 7 positions match TRBD1. The CDR3 sequence is 14 residues long. Trimming took 7 bases from V and 1 from J; bases not matched to a gene: 5. CDR1 and CDR2 (germline): SGHNT, YENEEA. The CDR3 coding sequence is TGTGCCAGCAACAGGGACAGACGCACAGATACGCAGTATTTT. Protein sequence: CASNRDRRTDTQYF. Together with reference TRBV11-3 and TRBJ2-3, the CDR3 gives the full variable domain: EAGVVQSPRYKIIEKKQPVAFWCNPISGHNTLYWYLQNLGQGPELLIRYENEEAVDDSQLPKDRFSAERLKGVDSTLKIQPAELGDSAVYLCASNRDRRTDTQYFGPGTRLTVL.

This clone was recorded at least ten times. Being one base from a much bigger clone, this may be a read error. V is TRBV12-3 or TRBV12-4 and J is TRBJ2-5; TRBD1 aligns across 10 bases. Trimming took 6 bases from V and 1 from J; bases not matched to a gene: 5. This CDR3 is 15 amino acids long. In DNA, the CDR3 is TGTGCCAGCAGCGCCGGACAGGGGGGCCAAGAGACCCAGTACTTC. Translating it yields CASSAGQGGQETQYF.

This clone appeared many times. The chain couples TRBV7-2 to TRBJ2-1; D is undetermined. Per the germline V gene, CDR1 is SGHTA and CDR2 is FQGNSA. The CDR3 runs to 12 residues. V was pared by 1 base and J by 9 bases, with 7 bases between. CDR3 sequence: CASSLVDFEQFF. The CDR3 bases are TGTGCCAGCAGCTTAGTAGATTTTGAGCAGTTCTTC. Filled out from reference TRBV7-2 and TRBJ2-1, the complete variable domain reads GAGVSQSPSNKVTEKGKDVELRCDPISGHTALYWYRQSLGQGLEFLIYFQGNSAPDKSGLPSDRFSAERTGGSVSTLTIQRTQQEDSAVYLCASSLVDFEQFFGPGTRLTVL.

This chain joins TRBV20-1 and TRBJ2-7; 8 bases are shared with TRBD2. The CDR3 totals 15 residues. The ends lost 6 bases at V and 6 bases at J; junction bases unmatched: 16. From germline, CDR1 is DFQATT and CDR2 SNEGSKA (reference sequence). CDR3 amino acids: CSANRRGGLACEQYF. CDR3 sequence (DNA): TGCAGTGCAAACCGCCGGGGGGGCCTGGCCTGCGAGCAGTACTTC.

This clone was seen repeatedly, ten times or more. The gene calls are TRBV29-1 and TRBJ1-2; 7 bases fit TRBD1. Trimming cost V 3 bases and J 6 bases; bases outside gene matches: 7. Germline assignment: CDR1 SQVTM and CDR2 ANQGSEA. The CDR3 covers 13 residues. The CDR3 DNA reads TGCAGCGTTGAGGACAGGCAACGAAATGGCTACACCTTC. Residues: CSVEDRQRNGYTF.

At least ten counts were recorded for this clone. V is TRBV27 and J is TRBJ2-3; no definite D call. This CDR3 has 11 amino acids. Trimming took off 3 bases at V and 6 bases at J, with 4 bases between the two ends. Looked up from germline, CDR1 is MNHEY and CDR2 is SMNVEV (reference sequence). DNA of the CDR3: TGTGCCAGCAGTTTGGGGGATACGCAGTATTTT. This codes for CASSLGDTQYF.

This clone was seen at least ten times. This sequence joins TRBV7-9 and TRBJ2-4, with 7 nucleotides matching TRBD1. Trimming took 5 bases from V and 7 from J; bases not matched to a gene: 8. Germline assignment: CDR1 SEHNR and CDR2 FQNEAQ (reference sequence). The CDR3 consists of 14 residues. CDR3 nucleotides: TGTGCCAGCAGCCCCAGAGGGGGCGGGAACATTCAGTACTTC. Translation: CASSPRGGGNIQYF.